This TCR beta chain was documented in a study of preoperative IRX-2 immunotherapy in early breast cancer. The protocol was immunoSEQ multiplex PCR, while the TCRdb copy is restricted to in-frame clones and leaves out a portion. The sample holds some 22,000 clones, around 95% seen once. Treatment meaning: preoperative locoregional IRX-2 cytokine immunotherapy. The CDR3 length is 15 residues. Germline lookup yields CDR1 SGDLS and CDR2 YYNGEE. V was shortened by 2 bases and J by 3 bases, with 13 bases between the two germline ends. Source: tumor tissue, taken after IRX-2 immunotherapy. This TCR was recovered from a human donor with breast cancer. The rearrangement links TRBV9 to TRBJ2-3; D not certain. CDR3 nucleotide sequence: TGTGCCAGCAGCGTGGGCAGGAGCGCGACAGATACGCAGTATTTT. This codes for CASSVGRSATDTQYF.